Described below is a single T cell receptor beta chain sequence and its context. This entry belongs to a study of shared T cell receptors in the human thymus. Germline CDR1 reads MNHEY; CDR2 reads SMNVEV (reference sequence). The CDR3 sequence is 17 residues long. V was cut by 0 bases and J by 7 bases, with 21 bases left in between. Measured with immunoSEQ multiplex PCR; TCRdb has only the in-frame clones, and not every one. This table holds roughly 500,000 clones, approximately 80% found once. This sample was also put to use in a study of human thymus T cells. From that second work: The sample donors, healthy Finnish infants, were having corrective surgery for congenital heart defects. Thymus specimens were resections from corrective heart surgery. Biased V and J segment usage appeared in thymus and peripheral blood. Related work showed strongly overlapping thymic repertoires across unrelated individuals.

The V gene is TRBV27, the J gene TRBJ1-1; TRBD1 is a possible D gene (6 bases). The clonotype comes from a boy younger than two with a congenital heart defect. Sequencing was done on a sample of thymocytes. CDR3 nucleotide sequence: TGTGCCAGCAGTTTATCTCCGGACAGCCCGTACGTAATTGAAGCTTTCTTT. Its translation is CASSLSPDSPYVIEAFF.